What follows are 27 T cell receptor beta chains derived from one specimen sequenced in a study of T cell responses to AZD1222 COVID-19 vaccine. Repertoires were generated with immunoSEQ multiplex PCR, while TCRdb's copy carries only in-frame clones and drops some. The table lists 80,000 or so clones, 70% to 90% of them singletons, with approximately 1.6% in the top ten. The sample in question was peripheral blood, obtained on day 0 of AZD1222 vaccination. The receptors originated from an adult in good health.

The genes are TRBV5-1 and TRBJ2-2; the D is unclear. Germline CDR1 SGHRS, CDR2 YFSETQ. This CDR3 region has 16 residues. V was clipped by 1 base and J by 0 bases, with 10 bases between them. The chain's CDR3 is CASSLLGPPNTGELFF. The CDR3 DNA reads TGCGCCAGCAGCTTGTTAGGTCCCCCGAACACCGGGGAGCTGTTTTTT.

V usage is TRBV18 and J usage is TRBJ2-5, with D hard to call. The CDR3 length is 14 residues. V lost 4 bases and J lost 7, with 16 bases in between. CDR1 and CDR2 (germline): KGHSH, LQKENI. The CDR3 protein is CASSQGREIWTQYF. In DNA form, the CDR3 reads TGTGCCAGCTCACAAGGCCGCGAGATATGGACCCAGTACTTC.

In DNA form, the CDR3 reads TGTGCCAGCAGGCCGGAAGGGGGCTACAATGAGCAGTTCTTC. It codes for CASRPEGGYNEQFF. The chain couples TRBV27 to TRBJ2-1; D may be TRBD1 (6 bases). The CDR3 totals 14 residues. CDR1 and CDR2 from the germline V gene are MNHEY and SMNVEV (reference sequence). Trimming removed 6 bases at V and 3 bases at J, with 12 bases between.

The chain is built from TRBV11-3 and TRBJ2-3; 12 bases are a match to TRBD2. This CDR3 spans 16 amino acids. The germline CDR1 and CDR2 sequences are SGHNT and YENEEA. The V segment lost 5 bases and the J segment 4 bases; nucleotides outside the gene matches: 7. The CDR3 DNA reads as TGTGCCAGCAGCCTCCGACTAGCGGGAGTGTCAGATACGCAGTATTTT. Translated: CASSLRLAGVSDTQYF.

The sample holds a few counts of this clone. The chain couples TRBV5-1 to TRBJ1-1, with 8 nucleotides matching TRBD1. The germline gives CDR1 SGHRS, CDR2 YFSETQ. The CDR3 covers 15 residues. Trimming at V came to 7 bases and at J to 3 bases, leaving 11 bases not matched to a gene. CDR3 sequence reads: CASAEDPGGYTEAFF. CDR3 DNA: TGCGCCAGCGCAGAAGATCCAGGGGGCTACACTGAAGCTTTCTTT.

The chain combines TRBV7-6 with TRBJ1-1; D unclear. Germline V gene lookup returns CDR1 SGHVS and CDR2 FNYEAQ. With 3 bases removed from V and 1 base from J, the gap between germline ends came to 12 bases. CDR3 length: 15 amino acids. CDR3 amino acids: CASSFGGEGNTEAFF. CDR3 DNA sequence: TGTGCCAGCAGCTTCGGAGGTGAGGGGAACACTGAAGCTTTCTTT.

This rearrangement joins TRBV5-8 to TRBJ2-3; 7 bases fit TRBD2. The germline CDR1 and CDR2 sequences are SGHTS and YDEGEE. After removal of 5 bases from V and 1 base from J, the junction contained 7 bases not matched to a gene. The CDR3 is made up of 15 amino acids. CDR3 in amino acids: CASSSSGAGTDTQYF. DNA for the CDR3: TGTGCCAGCAGTTCCAGCGGGGCCGGCACAGATACGCAGTATTTT.

The rearrangement uses TRBV29-1 and TRBJ2-5; D gene uncertain. There are 12 residues in the CDR3. Trimming cost V 4 bases and J 2 bases, with 8 bases left between them. The germline V gene has CDR1 SQVTM and CDR2 ANQGSEA. As DNA, the CDR3 is TGCAGCGTTGTAGGATATCAAGAGACCCAGTACTTC. Its protein is CSVVGYQETQYF.

The gene calls are TRBV30 and TRBJ1-6; TRBD1 might be the D (5 bases). The CDR3 consists of 13 residues. V lost 2 bases to trimming and J lost 7 bases, with 9 bases between them. Germline CDR1 is GTSNPN and CDR2 is SVGIG (reference sequence). CDR3 sequence reads: CAWSWDLNSPLHF. CDR3 in DNA: TGTGCCTGGAGTTGGGACCTCAATTCACCCCTCCACTTT.

This clone turned up a few times. This chain links TRBV6-1 with TRBJ2-7, with 12 bases lining up with TRBD2. V was pared by 4 bases and J by 0 bases, with 4 bases of the junction left unmatched. Germline V gene data show CDR1 as MNHNS and CDR2 as SASEGT. The CDR3 has 16 residues. CDR3 region: CASSVQTSGSSYEQYF. CDR3 bases: TGTGCCAGCAGTGTACAGACTAGCGGGAGCTCCTACGAGCAGTACTTC.

The rearrangement links TRBV5-6 to TRBJ1-6; a weak D match, TRBD1 (5 bases). Looked up from germline, CDR1 is SGHDT and CDR2 is YYEEEE. The CDR3 has 17 residues. Trimming stripped 3 bases from V and 0 bases from J, with 13 bases between. CDR3 protein: CASSWSQVDSYNSPLHF. CDR3 in DNA: TGTGCCAGCAGCTGGTCACAGGTCGACTCCTATAATTCACCCCTCCACTTT.

The CDR3 bases are TGTGCCAGCAGTTACTCGCGACAGACTAACTATGGCTACACCTTC. Protein: CASSYSRQTNYGYTF. The rearrangement links TRBV6-5 to TRBJ1-2, with TRBD1 as a possible D gene (5 bases). Germline lookup yields CDR1 MNHEY and CDR2 SVGAGI. Deletions cut 0 bases from V and 0 bases from J, with 8 bases between. The CDR3 consists of 15 residues.

This chain joins TRBV19 and TRBJ2-3, with D tentatively TRBD2 (5 bases). With 3 bases removed from V and 2 bases from J, the gap between germline ends came to 12 bases. The CDR3 is made up of 15 amino acids. Per germline, CDR1 LNHDA and CDR2 SQIVND (reference sequence). CDR3 sequence: CASSMGGLDTDTQYF. DNA of the CDR3: TGTGCCAGTAGTATGGGTGGACTCGACACAGATACGCAGTATTTT.

The chain couples TRBV19 to TRBJ1-1, with TRBD1 as a possible D gene (5 bases). This CDR3 has 15 amino acids. Germline lookup yields CDR1 LNHDA and CDR2 SQIVND (reference sequence). Trimming left V 5 bases short and J 2 bases short, with 15 bases between. CDR3 loop: CASSDPGRRNTEAFF. In nucleotides, the CDR3 is TGTGCCAGTAGTGATCCGGGACGGAGAAACACTGAAGCTTTCTTT.

By its share, this clone is medium-sized. The chain joins TRBV30 to TRBJ1-5; D is perhaps TRBD1 (6 bases). Trimming left V 5 bases short and J 7 bases short, with 18 bases between. CDR1 is GTSNPN, CDR2 SVGIG, per germline (reference sequence). This CDR3 is 14 amino acids long. The CDR3 region is CAWGTPTRSQPQHF. For the CDR3, the DNA is TGTGCCTGGGGGACACCTACAAGAAGCCAGCCCCAGCATTTT.

The V call is TRBV19, the J call TRBJ1-2; D is possibly TRBD1 (5 bases). The V and J ends lost 5 bases and 8 bases respectively, with 18 bases between them. Germline assignment: CDR1 LNHDA and CDR2 SQIVND (reference sequence). The CDR3 consists of 14 residues. CDR3 residues: CASSSGLLEFGYTF. CDR3 coding DNA: TGTGCCAGTAGTTCGGGACTGCTTGAGTTCGGCTACACCTTC.

The chain uses TRBV6-2 or TRBV6-3 and TRBJ1-5; no clear D. The germline gives CDR1 MNHEY, CDR2 SVGEGT. Trimming shortened V by 0 bases and J by 0 bases, and 6 bases separated the two germline ends. There are 15 residues in the CDR3. CDR3 protein: CASSYSAFSNQPQHF. In nucleotides, the CDR3 is TGTGCCAGCAGTTACTCGGCATTTAGCAATCAGCCCCAGCATTTT.

The chain has TRBV10-3 and TRBJ2-1; 9 positions match TRBD2. V shed 2 bases, J shed 8 bases, and the junction held 7 bases outside the gene matches. The CDR3 length is 15 residues. Germline V gene sequence: CDR1 ENHRY, CDR2 SYGVKD. In DNA form, the CDR3 reads TGTGCCATCAGTGAGCGGGGACTAGCCGGGGATGAGCAGTTCTTC. This codes for CAISERGLAGDEQFF.

This chain uses TRBV5-1 with TRBJ1-1; D possibly corresponds to TRBD1 (5 bases). CDR3 length: 15 residues. The V end was cut by 2 bases, the J end by 1 base, with 12 bases between. Germline V lookup: CDR1 SGHRS, CDR2 YFSETQ. The CDR3 sequence: CASSFRAASNTEAFF. The CDR3 DNA reads as TGCGCCAGCAGCTTCAGGGCAGCCTCGAACACTGAAGCTTTCTTT.

This clone occurred a few times. The rearrangement links TRBV30 to TRBJ1-5; no definite D call. This CDR3 region has 13 residues. Germline CDR1 and CDR2: GTSNPN and SVGIG (reference sequence). V lost 5 bases and J lost 3, with 11 bases in between. The chain's CDR3 is CAWGGGYNQPQHF. The CDR3 nucleotides read TGTGCCTGGGGCGGTGGGTACAATCAGCCCCAGCATTTT. The full variable domain, with the rest looked up from reference TRBV30 and TRBJ1-5, is SQTIHQWPATLVQPVGSPLSLECTVEGTSNPNLYWYRQAAGRGLQLLFYSVGIGQISSEVPQNLSASRPQDRQFILSSKKLLLSDSGFYLCAWGGGYNQPQHFGDGTRLSIL.

CDR3 sequence reads: CASSLGSGGQTDTQYF. Written as DNA, the CDR3 is TGTGCCAGCAGCCTAGGCTCGGGAGGGCAGACAGATACGCAGTATTTT. This chain uses TRBV7-3 with TRBJ2-3, with 8 bases matching TRBD2. Germline loops: CDR1 SGHTA, CDR2 FQGTGA. The CDR3 sequence is 16 residues long. The trim removed 5 bases at V and 3 bases at J, leaving 10 bases unmatched.

A note on this clone: The junction does not match germline at one end; this may be a read error. The chain carries TRBV7-9 and TRBJ2-7; 10 bases align to TRBD2. Per the germline V gene, CDR1 is SEHNR and CDR2 is FQNEAQ (reference sequence). The CDR3 contains 15 residues. The CDR3 protein is CASSLGAGGLGGETF. Here the CDR3 DNA reads TGTGCCAGCAGCTTAGGAGCGGGAGGGCTTGGGGGAGAAACCTTC.

The chain combines TRBV7-2 with TRBJ1-5; D gene ambiguous. This CDR3 spans 17 amino acids. The germline V gene encodes CDR1 SGHTA and CDR2 FQGNSA. Trimming removed 1 base from V and 0 bases from J, with 13 bases in between. The CDR3 loop is CASSLVAGGYSNQPQHF. In DNA form, the CDR3 reads TGTGCCAGCAGCTTAGTGGCAGGAGGCTATAGCAATCAGCCCCAGCATTTT.

V and J are TRBV6-5 and TRBJ1-6, with a weak D call TRBD1 (5 bases). V shed 6 bases and J shed 7 bases, with 16 bases lying between them. Germline CDR1 is MNHEY and CDR2 is SVGAGI. The CDR3 contains 15 residues. The CDR3 DNA is TGTGCCAGCAGCCCGTCTGGGCAGGGAAATTCACCCCTCCACTTT. Encoded protein: CASSPSGQGNSPLHF.

The sample holds a few counts of this clone. The chain has TRBV18 and TRBJ1-1; no reliable D call. Germline V gene sequence: CDR1 KGHSH, CDR2 LQKENI. CDR3 length: 14 amino acids. V shed 3 bases and J shed 5 bases, with 13 bases lying between them. The DNA of the CDR3 is TGTGCCAGCTCACCCGGGGTGGGGAGGACTGAAGCTTTCTTT. Protein: CASSPGVGRTEAFF.

This clone was seen a few times. This chain joins TRBV7-9 and TRBJ1-5, with D uncertain. Germline loops: CDR1 SEHNR, CDR2 FQNEAQ (reference sequence). CDR3 length: 14 residues. The germline V and J ends were trimmed by 4 bases and 4 bases, with 11 bases remaining between them. The CDR3, as DNA: TGTGCCAGCAGCTCCCTAGACGGGAATCAGCCCCAGCATTTT. This translates into CASSSLDGNQPQHF.

This clone was counted once. The chain employs TRBV18 and TRBJ2-7; tentative D call: TRBD2 (6 bases). The germline CDR1 and CDR2 sequences are KGHSH and LQKENI. The V end lost 0 bases, the J end lost 1 base, and 13 bases lay between the germline ends. CDR3 length equals 16 residues. The CDR3 DNA follows: TGTGCCAGCTCACCACCGGGGGGACTTTTGTCCTACGAGCAGTACTTC. Protein sequence: CASSPPGGLLSYEQYF.